This T cell receptor (beta chain) was profiled in a study of OX40 agonist ivuxolimab in advanced cancers. Details on this clone: Its antigen is not identified.

Germline V gives CDR1 GTSNPN, CDR2 SVGIG (reference sequence). The CDR3 has 12 amino acids. V was clipped by 4 bases and J by 6 bases, with 9 bases between them. Study conclusions and caveats: CD4+ and CD8+ T cells in blood underwent clonal expansion by week 6 at 0.1 to 3.0 mg/kg.

Repertoires were generated with immunoSEQ multiplex PCR, while TCRdb's copy carries only in-frame clones and drops some. The sample lists 30,000 to 40,000 clones; approximately 80% were seen once. The receptor comes from an adult with an advanced solid tumor such as melanoma, head and neck, liver or kidney cancer. The chain joins TRBV30 to TRBJ2-2; D unclear. Sample: CD4+ or CD8+ T cells sorted from blood, taken in a trial of the OX40 agonist ivuxolimab. For the CDR3, the DNA is TGTGCCTGGAACAGCGAGTCCGGGGAGCTGTTTTTT. This gives the protein CAWNSESGELFF.